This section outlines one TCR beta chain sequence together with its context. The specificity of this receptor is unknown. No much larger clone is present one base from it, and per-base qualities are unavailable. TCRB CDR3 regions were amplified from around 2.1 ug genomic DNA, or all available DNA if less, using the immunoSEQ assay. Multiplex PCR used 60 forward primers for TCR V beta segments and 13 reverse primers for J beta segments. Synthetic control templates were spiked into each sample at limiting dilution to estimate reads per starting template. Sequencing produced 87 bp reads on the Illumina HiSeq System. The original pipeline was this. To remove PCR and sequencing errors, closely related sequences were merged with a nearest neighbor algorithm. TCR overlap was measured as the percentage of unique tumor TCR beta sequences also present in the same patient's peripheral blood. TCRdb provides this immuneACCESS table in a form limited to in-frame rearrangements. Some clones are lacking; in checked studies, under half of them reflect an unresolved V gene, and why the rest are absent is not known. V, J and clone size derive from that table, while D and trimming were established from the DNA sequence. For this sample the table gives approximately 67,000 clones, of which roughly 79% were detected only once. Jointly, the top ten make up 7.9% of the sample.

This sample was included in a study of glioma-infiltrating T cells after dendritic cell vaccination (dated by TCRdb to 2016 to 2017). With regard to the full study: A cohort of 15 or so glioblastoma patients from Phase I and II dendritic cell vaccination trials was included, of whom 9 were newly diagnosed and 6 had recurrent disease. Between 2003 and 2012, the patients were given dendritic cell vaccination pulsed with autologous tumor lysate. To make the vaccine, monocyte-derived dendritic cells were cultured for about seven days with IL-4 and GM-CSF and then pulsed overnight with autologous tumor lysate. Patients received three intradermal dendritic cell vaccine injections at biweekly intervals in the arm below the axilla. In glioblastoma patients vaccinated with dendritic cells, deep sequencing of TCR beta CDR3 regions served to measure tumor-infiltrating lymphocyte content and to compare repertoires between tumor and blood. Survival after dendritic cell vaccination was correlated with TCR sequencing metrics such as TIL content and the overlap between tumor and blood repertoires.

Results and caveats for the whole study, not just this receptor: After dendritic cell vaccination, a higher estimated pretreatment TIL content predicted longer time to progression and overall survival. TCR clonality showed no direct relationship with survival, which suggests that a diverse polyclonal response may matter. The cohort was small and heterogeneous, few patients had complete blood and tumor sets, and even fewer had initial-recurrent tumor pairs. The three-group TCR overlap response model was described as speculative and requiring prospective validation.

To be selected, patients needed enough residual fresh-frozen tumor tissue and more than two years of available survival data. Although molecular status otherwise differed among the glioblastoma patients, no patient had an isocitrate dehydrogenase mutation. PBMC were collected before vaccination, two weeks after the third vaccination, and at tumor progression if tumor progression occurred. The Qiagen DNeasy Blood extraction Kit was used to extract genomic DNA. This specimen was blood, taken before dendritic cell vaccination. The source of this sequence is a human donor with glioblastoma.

The DNA sequence follows: TGTGCCAGCAGTTCTAGTAGCAATCAGCCCCAGCATTTT. It encodes CASSSSSNQPQHF. In this chain, TRBV6-5 is recombined with TRBJ1-5; the D segment cannot be called with confidence. The CDR3 starts with the cysteine, ends with the phenylalanine, and has 13 residues. Only CDR3 DNA remains: 39 bases, in frame from the first base. V lost 4 bases and J lost 0 bases; the stretch between them is 4 bases long. Sequences MNHEY (CDR1) and SVGAGI (CDR2) are obtained from the germline V gene.